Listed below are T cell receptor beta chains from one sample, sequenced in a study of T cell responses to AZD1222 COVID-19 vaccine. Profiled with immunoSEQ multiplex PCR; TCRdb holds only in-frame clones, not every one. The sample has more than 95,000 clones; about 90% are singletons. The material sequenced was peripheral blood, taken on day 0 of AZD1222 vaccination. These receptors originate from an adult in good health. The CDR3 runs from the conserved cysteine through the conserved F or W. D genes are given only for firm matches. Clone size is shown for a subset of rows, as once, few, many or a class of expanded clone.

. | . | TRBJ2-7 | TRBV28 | CASSDSYEQYF | TGTGCCAGCAGCGACAGTTACGAGCAGTACTTC
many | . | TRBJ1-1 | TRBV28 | CASSLSQGIPMNTEAFF | TGTGCCAGCAGTTTATCGCAGGGGATCCCAATGAACACTGAAGCTTTCTTT
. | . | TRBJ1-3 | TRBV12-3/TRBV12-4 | CASSLSSGNTIYF | TGTGCCAGCAGTTTGTCTAGTGGAAACACCATATATTTT
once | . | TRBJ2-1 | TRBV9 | CASSAVRSREQFF | TGTGCCAGCAGCGCCGTACGGAGCCGTGAGCAGTTCTTC
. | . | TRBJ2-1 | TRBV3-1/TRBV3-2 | CASSQNVGAYNEQFF | TGTGCCAGCAGCCAAAACGTAGGGGCCTACAATGAGCAGTTCTTC
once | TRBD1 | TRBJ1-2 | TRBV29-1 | CSVEPQGDYGYTF | TGCAGCGTTGAGCCACAGGGGGACTATGGCTACACCTTC
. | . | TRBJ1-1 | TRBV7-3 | CASSFNSLTEAFF | TGTGCCAGCAGCTTTAACAGCCTCACTGAAGCTTTCTTT
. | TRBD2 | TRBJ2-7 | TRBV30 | CAWRASGSSYEQYF | TGTGCCTGGAGAGCCAGCGGGAGCTCCTACGAGCAGTACTTC
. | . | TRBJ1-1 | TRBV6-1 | CASSEVGNTEAFF | TGTGCCAGCAGTGAAGTGGGGAACACTGAAGCTTTCTTT
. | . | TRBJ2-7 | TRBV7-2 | CASSLIPHPEEQYF | TGTGCCAGCAGCTTAATTCCCCACCCGGAAGAGCAGTACTTC
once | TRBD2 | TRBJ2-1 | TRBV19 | CASQKKREPTGEQFF | TGTGCCAGTCAAAAGAAGCGGGAGCCCACGGGTGAGCAGTTCTTC
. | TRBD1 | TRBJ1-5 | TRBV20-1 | CSASEDRTDQPQHF | TGCAGTGCTAGTGAGGACAGGACGGATCAGCCCCAGCATTTT
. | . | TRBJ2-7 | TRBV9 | CASSPSTLPLHEQYF | TGTGCCAGCAGCCCGTCGACACTCCCGCTCCACGAGCAGTACTTC
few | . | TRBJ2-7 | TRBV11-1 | CASSLGRVASLYEQYF | TGTGCCAGCAGCTTAGGGAGGGTGGCGAGCCTCTACGAGCAGTACTTC
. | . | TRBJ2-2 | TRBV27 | CASSLVGFANTGELFF | TGTGCCAGCAGTTTAGTCGGGTTCGCGAACACCGGGGAGCTGTTTTTT
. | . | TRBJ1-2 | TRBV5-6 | CASSSLRATGYGYTF | TGTGCCAGCAGCTCCCTCCGGGCCACAGGGTATGGCTACACCTTC
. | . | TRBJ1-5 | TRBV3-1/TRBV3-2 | CASSQVHLSQPQHF | TGTGCCAGCAGCCAAGTGCACCTTTCTCAGCCCCAGCATTTT
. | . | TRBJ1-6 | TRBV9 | CASSVAVGSPLHF | TGTGCCAGCAGCGTAGCAGTCGGATCACCCCTCCACTTT
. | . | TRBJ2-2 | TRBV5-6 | CASSYAGPRELFF | TGTGCCAGCAGCTACGCAGGGCCCCGGGAGCTGTTTTTT
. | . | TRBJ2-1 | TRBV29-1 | CSVGAVNYNEQFF | TGCAGCGTTGGGGCCGTAAATTACAATGAGCAGTTCTTC
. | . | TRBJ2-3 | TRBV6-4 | CASSASGGSTDTQYF | TGTGCCAGCAGTGCCTCGGGCGGATCCACAGATACGCAGTATTTT
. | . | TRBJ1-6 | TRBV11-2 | CASSLAATIYNSPLHF | TGTGCCAGCAGCCTTGCTGCGACAATTTATAATTCACCCCTCCACTTT
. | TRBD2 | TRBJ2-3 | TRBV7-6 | CASSPSWLAGGDTQYF | TGTGCCAGCAGCCCATCTTGGCTAGCGGGAGGGGATACGCAGTATTTT
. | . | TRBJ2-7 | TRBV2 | CATGQTVYYEQYF | TGTGCCACCGGGCAGACGGTCTACTACGAGCAGTACTTC
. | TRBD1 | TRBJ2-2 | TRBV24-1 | CATSDVTRGLGGELFF | TGTGCCACCAGTGACGTTACCAGGGGGCTTGGCGGGGAGCTGTTTTTT
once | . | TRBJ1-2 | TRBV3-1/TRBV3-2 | CASSQVLTAITIYGYTF | TGTGCCAGCAGCCAAGTTTTAACAGCGATAACTATCTATGGCTACACCTTC
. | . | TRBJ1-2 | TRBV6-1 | CASSEKTGRNYGYTF | TGTGCCAGCAGTGAAAAAACGGGCAGGAACTATGGCTACACCTTC
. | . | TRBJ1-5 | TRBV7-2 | CASSPGPDQPQHF | TGTGCCAGCAGCCCCGGGCCCGATCAGCCCCAGCATTTT
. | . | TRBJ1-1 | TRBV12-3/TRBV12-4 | CASSFGTYTEAFF | TGTGCCAGCAGTTTCGGGACCTACACTGAAGCTTTCTTT
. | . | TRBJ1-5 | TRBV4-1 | CASSQAGNQPQHF | TGCGCCAGCAGCCAAGCGGGCAATCAGCCCCAGCATTTT
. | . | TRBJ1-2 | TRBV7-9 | CASSQDLRRSDYGYTF | TGTGCCAGCAGCCAAGACCTGAGACGGTCCGACTATGGCTACACCTTC
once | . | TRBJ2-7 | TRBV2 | CASSERDQPYEQYF | TGTGCCAGCAGTGAAAGGGATCAGCCCTACGAGCAGTACTTC
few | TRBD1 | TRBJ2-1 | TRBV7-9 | CASSGGTGLPYNEQFF | TGTGCCAGCAGCGGGGGGACAGGGCTTCCCTACAATGAGCAGTTCTTC
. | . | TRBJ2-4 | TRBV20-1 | CSATGHAIQYF | TGCAGTGCCACGGGACACGCCATTCAGTACTTC
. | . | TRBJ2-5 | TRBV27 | CASSLRYQETQYF | TGTGCCAGCAGTTTACGGTACCAAGAGACCCAGTACTTC
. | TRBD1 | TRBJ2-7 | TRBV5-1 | CASSLDPIWQGAKEQYF | TGCGCCAGCAGCTTGGACCCGATTTGGCAGGGGGCGAAGGAGCAGTACTTC
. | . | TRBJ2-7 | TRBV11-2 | CASSDVEVLHEQYF | TGTGCCAGCAGCGACGTTGAGGTTCTCCACGAGCAGTACTTC
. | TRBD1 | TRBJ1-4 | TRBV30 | CAWLRQGEKLFF | TGTGCCTGGCTTCGACAGGGTGAAAAACTGTTTTTT
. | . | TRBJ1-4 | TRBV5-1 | CASSQGAGEEKLFF | TGCGCCAGCAGCCAAGGTGCCGGGGAGGAAAAACTGTTTTTT
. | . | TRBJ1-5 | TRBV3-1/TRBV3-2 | CASSQGTIIGNQPQHF | TGTGCCAGCAGCCAAGGGACCATAATCGGCAATCAGCCCCAGCATTTT
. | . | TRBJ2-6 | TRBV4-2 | CASSQVGAAAPGANVLTF | TGTGCCAGCAGCCAAGTCGGTGCCGCGGCACCTGGGGCCAACGTCCTGACTTTC
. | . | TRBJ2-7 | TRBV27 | CASSYYSTGPMHEQYF | TGTGCCAGCAGTTACTACTCGACAGGCCCCATGCACGAGCAGTACTTC
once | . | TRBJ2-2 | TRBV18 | CASSPESGELFF | TGTGCCAGCTCGCCCGAGTCCGGGGAGCTGTTTTTT
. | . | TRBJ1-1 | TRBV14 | CASGSKNTEAFF | TGTGCCAGCGGATCAAAGAACACTGAAGCTTTCTTT
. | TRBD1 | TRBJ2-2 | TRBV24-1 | CATQDRARWDTGELFF | TGTGCCACCCAGGACAGGGCGAGGTGGGACACCGGGGAGCTGTTTTTT
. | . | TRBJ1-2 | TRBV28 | CASSTPGRLYGYTF | TGTGCCAGCAGTACCCCGGGACGGCTGTATGGCTACACCTTC
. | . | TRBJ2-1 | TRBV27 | CASSFRPHNLNEQFF | TGTGCCAGCAGTTTTCGTCCCCACAACCTCAATGAGCAGTTCTTC
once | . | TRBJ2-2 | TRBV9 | CASSVATGELFF | TGTGCCAGCAGCGTGGCTACCGGGGAGCTGTTTTTT
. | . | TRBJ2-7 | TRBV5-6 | CASSFDISSYEQYF | TGTGCCAGCAGCTTTGATATTAGCTCCTACGAGCAGTACTTC
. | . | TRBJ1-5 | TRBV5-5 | CASSLQGTSNQPQHF | TGTGCCAGCAGCCTACAGGGCACGAGCAATCAGCCCCAGCATTTT
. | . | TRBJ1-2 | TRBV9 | CASSVGPLDRFSGYTF | TGTGCCAGCAGCGTAGGCCCCCTGGACAGATTTAGTGGCTACACCTTC
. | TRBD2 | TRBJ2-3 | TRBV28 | CASSPFSGGTTDTQYF | TGTGCCAGCAGCCCCTTCTCGGGAGGCACTACAGATACGCAGTATTTT
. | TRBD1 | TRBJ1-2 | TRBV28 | CASNSGTGAFYGYTF | TGTGCCAGCAACTCCGGGACAGGGGCTTTCTATGGCTACACCTTC
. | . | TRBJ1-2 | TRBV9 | CASSEGGTPNYGYTF | TGTGCCAGCAGCGAGGGGGGGACACCTAACTATGGCTACACCTTC